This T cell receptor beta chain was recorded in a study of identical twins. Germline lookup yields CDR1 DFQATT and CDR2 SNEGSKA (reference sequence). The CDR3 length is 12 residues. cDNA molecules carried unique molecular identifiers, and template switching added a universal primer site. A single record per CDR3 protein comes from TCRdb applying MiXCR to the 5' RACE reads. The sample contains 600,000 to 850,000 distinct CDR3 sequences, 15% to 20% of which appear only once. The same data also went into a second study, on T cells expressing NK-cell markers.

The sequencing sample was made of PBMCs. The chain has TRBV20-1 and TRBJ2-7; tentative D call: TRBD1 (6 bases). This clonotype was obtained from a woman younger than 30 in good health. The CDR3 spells CSANRARYEQYF. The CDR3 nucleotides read TGCAGCGCAAACAGGGCTCGCTACGAGCAGTACTTC.